The rows below give T cell receptor beta chains drawn from one sample of a study of spatial heterogeneity in lung cancer. TCRdb recomputed calls from the 5' RACE reads with MiXCR, one row per CDR3 protein. The sample holds approximately 40,000 distinct CDR3 sequences, approximately 5.2% seen once. The sample was PBMCs, taken at surgery. All receptors come from a female donor with early-stage non-small cell lung cancer. Each CDR3 is given with its conserved first and last residue. D genes are given only for firm matches. Some rows mark clone size as missing; the rest say once, few, many or name a class of expanded clone.

D: NA; V: TRBV7-2; size: many; J: TRBJ2-7; CDR3: CASSLAGDYEQYF; DNA: TGTGCCAGCAGCTTAGCGGGGGACTACGAGCAGTACTTC
D: TRBD2; V: TRBV24-1; size: many; J: TRBJ2-4; CDR3: CATSDLAGGGIQYF; DNA: TGTGCCACCAGTGATTTGGCAGGCGGGGGCATTCAGTACTTC
D: NA; V: TRBV15; size: many; J: TRBJ1-2; CDR3: CATSSGSSAGGYTF; DNA: TGTGCCACCAGCAGTGGATCCTCGGCGGGGGGCTACACCTTC
D: NA; V: TRBV20-1; size: many; J: TRBJ2-2; CDR3: CSAPPPLELFF; DNA: TGCAGTGCACCACCGCCGTTGGAGCTGTTTTTT
D: NA; V: TRBV19; size: many; J: TRBJ1-2; CDR3: CASTLRGDYGYTF; DNA: TGTGCCAGTACCTTAAGGGGCGACTATGGCTACACCTTC
D: NA; V: TRBV7-2; size: NA; J: TRBJ1-3; CDR3: CASSLVTGLNSGNTIYF; DNA: TGTGCCAGCAGCTTAGTCACGGGTCTCAATTCTGGAAACACCATATATTTT
D: NA; V: TRBV5-1; size: NA; J: TRBJ1-3; CDR3: CASNPEDAGTGNTIYF; DNA: TGCGCCAGCAACCCCGAAGATGCTGGGACTGGAAACACCATATATTTT
D: NA; V: TRBV7-9; size: many; J: TRBJ2-4; CDR3: CASTHERLAKNIQYF; DNA: TGTGCCAGCACCCACGAAAGGCTAGCCAAAAACATTCAGTACTTC
D: TRBD1; V: TRBV7-2; size: NA; J: TRBJ1-5; CDR3: CASSLPGGYQPQHF; DNA: TGTGCCAGCAGCTTGCCAGGGGGATATCAGCCCCAGCATTTT
D: TRBD2; V: TRBV28; size: many; J: TRBJ2-3; CDR3: CAIGGATDTQYF; DNA: TGTGCTATCGGGGGGGCCACAGATACGCAGTATTTT
D: NA; V: TRBV9; size: NA; J: TRBJ1-4; CDR3: CANSAKGGHANEKLFF; DNA: TGTGCCAACAGCGCAAAGGGGGGACACGCTAATGAAAAACTGTTTTTT
D: NA; V: TRBV5-6; size: many; J: TRBJ1-1; CDR3: CASSFGQTNTEAFF; DNA: TGTGCCAGCAGCTTCGGACAGACGAACACTGAAGCTTTCTTT
D: TRBD1; V: TRBV5-1; size: many; J: TRBJ2-5; CDR3: CASSLADRGSGETQYF; DNA: TGCGCCAGCAGCTTGGCCGACAGGGGTTCAGGAGAGACCCAGTACTTC
D: NA; V: TRBV7-9; size: many; J: TRBJ1-1; CDR3: CASSSGLTEAFF; DNA: TGTGCCAGCAGCTCAGGACTCACTGAAGCTTTCTTT
D: NA; V: TRBV5-4; size: many; J: TRBJ2-1; CDR3: CASSPLRGQANNEQFF; DNA: TGTGCCAGCAGCCCATTACGAGGTCAAGCTAACAATGAGCAGTTCTTC
D: NA; V: TRBV6-5; size: many; J: TRBJ1-5; CDR3: CASSYSGDQPQHF; DNA: TGTGCCAGCAGTTACTCGGGGGATCAGCCCCAGCATTTT
D: TRBD1; V: TRBV20-1; size: many; J: TRBJ1-1; CDR3: CSARGGQGPAFF; DNA: TGCAGTGCTAGGGGCGGACAGGGTCCAGCTTTCTTT
D: NA; V: TRBV11-2; size: NA; J: TRBJ2-3; CDR3: CASSPRASSTDTQYF; DNA: TGTGCCAGCAGCCCTAGGGCATCTAGCACAGATACGCAGTATTTT
D: TRBD1; V: TRBV3-1; size: many; J: TRBJ2-3; CDR3: CASSKTGFAQYF; DNA: TGTGCCAGCAGCAAGACAGGGTTCGCGCAGTATTTT
D: TRBD1; V: TRBV28; size: NA; J: TRBJ2-6; CDR3: CATSGAGGPLSGANVLTF; DNA: TGTGCCACCAGTGGGGCAGGGGGTCCCCTCTCTGGGGCCAACGTCCTGACTTTC
D: NA; V: TRBV6-2/TRBV6-3; size: few; J: TRBJ2-3; CDR3: CASSYSGRGGNTQYF; DNA: TGTGCCAGCAGTTACTCCGGCAGGGGGGGGAATACGCAGTATTTT
D: NA; V: TRBV20-1; size: many; J: TRBJ2-2; CDR3: CSAPSGRGDTGELFF; DNA: TGCAGTGCCCCCTCCGGGCGGGGAGACACCGGGGAGCTGTTTTTT
D: NA; V: TRBV20-1; size: many; J: TRBJ2-2; CDR3: CSVPRPGGELFF; DNA: TGCAGTGTCCCTCGTCCGGGCGGGGAGCTGTTTTTT
D: TRBD2; V: TRBV28; size: many; J: TRBJ2-3; CDR3: CASSAPSGLTDTQYF; DNA: TGTGCCAGCAGTGCTCCTAGCGGTCTCACAGATACGCAGTATTTT
D: NA; V: TRBV6-2/TRBV6-3; size: many; J: TRBJ2-3; CDR3: CASSYSSTDSTDTQYF; DNA: TGTGCCAGCAGTTACTCCTCGACAGACAGCACAGATACGCAGTATTTT
D: NA; V: TRBV9; size: many; J: TRBJ2-1; CDR3: CASSVQWNEQFF; DNA: TGTGCCAGCAGCGTTCAATGGAATGAGCAGTTCTTC
D: TRBD2; V: TRBV7-2; size: many; J: TRBJ2-3; CDR3: CASSLTNGARLAGDTDTQYF; DNA: TGTGCCAGCAGCTTAACGAACGGGGCCCGACTAGCGGGGGATACAGATACGCAGTATTTT
D: NA; V: TRBV6-5; size: NA; J: TRBJ1-1; CDR3: CASSYSRPQAETTEAFF; DNA: TGTGCCAGCAGTTACTCGAGGCCCCAAGCGGAGACAACTGAAGCTTTCTTT
D: NA; V: TRBV11-2; size: many; J: TRBJ1-1; CDR3: CASSLEGRYTEAFF; DNA: TGTGCCAGCAGCTTAGAGGGCAGGTACACTGAAGCTTTCTTT
D: NA; V: TRBV20-1; size: many; J: TRBJ2-4; CDR3: CSARPRMGAGFKNIQYF; DNA: TGCAGTGCTAGACCCCGTATGGGGGCTGGTTTTAAAAACATTCAGTACTTC
D: TRBD2; V: TRBV7-3; size: medium-sized; J: TRBJ2-1; CDR3: CASGLAGGSYNEQFF; DNA: TGTGCCAGCGGACTAGCGGGGGGCTCCTACAATGAGCAGTTCTTC
D: TRBD1; V: TRBV20-1; size: many; J: TRBJ1-1; CDR3: CSASDRARYTEAFF; DNA: TGCAGTGCTTCGGACAGGGCCCGCTACACTGAAGCTTTCTTT
D: TRBD2; V: TRBV27; size: NA; J: TRBJ2-7; CDR3: CASSPSGGQRLYEQYF; DNA: TGTGCCAGCAGTCCCAGCGGGGGCCAGAGACTCTACGAGCAGTACTTC
D: NA; V: TRBV7-6; size: few; J: TRBJ2-7; CDR3: CASSTIDSSYEQYF; DNA: TGTGCCAGCAGCACCATTGACAGTTCCTACGAGCAGTACTTC
D: NA; V: TRBV7-2; size: many; J: TRBJ2-5; CDR3: CASSFQRGGETQYF; DNA: TGTGCCAGCAGCTTCCAGAGGGGCGGGGAGACCCAGTACTTC
D: NA; V: TRBV12-3/TRBV12-4; size: many; J: TRBJ2-1; CDR3: CASSLQGGSYNEQFF; DNA: TGTGCCAGCAGTTTACAGGGGGGGTCCTACAATGAGCAGTTCTTC
D: TRBD2; V: TRBV6-2/TRBV6-3; size: many; J: TRBJ2-1; CDR3: CASRHTYRTSREQFF; DNA: TGTGCCAGCAGACATACGTACAGGACTAGTCGGGAGCAGTTCTTC
D: TRBD1; V: TRBV3-1; size: NA; J: TRBJ1-1; CDR3: CASSTTTGTEAFF; DNA: TGTGCCAGCAGCACAACGACAGGGACTGAAGCTTTCTTT
D: NA; V: TRBV5-1; size: NA; J: TRBJ2-7; CDR3: CASSLLVAGANPNLYEQYF; DNA: TGCGCCAGCAGCTTGCTGGTTGCGGGGGCCAACCCTAACCTCTACGAGCAGTACTTC